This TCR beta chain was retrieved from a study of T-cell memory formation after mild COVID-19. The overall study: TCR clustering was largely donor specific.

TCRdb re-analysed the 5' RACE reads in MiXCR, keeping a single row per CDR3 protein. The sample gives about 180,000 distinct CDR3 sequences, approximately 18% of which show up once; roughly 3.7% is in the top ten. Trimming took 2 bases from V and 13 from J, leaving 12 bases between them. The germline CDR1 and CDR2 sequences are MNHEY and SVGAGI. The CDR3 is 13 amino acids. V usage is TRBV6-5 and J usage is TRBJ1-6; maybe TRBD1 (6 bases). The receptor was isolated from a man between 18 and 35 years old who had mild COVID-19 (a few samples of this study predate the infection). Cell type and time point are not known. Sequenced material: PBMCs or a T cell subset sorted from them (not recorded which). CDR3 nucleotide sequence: TGTGCCAGCAGTTACCCGGGACACGGTCCCCTCCACTTT. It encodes CASSYPGHGPLHF.